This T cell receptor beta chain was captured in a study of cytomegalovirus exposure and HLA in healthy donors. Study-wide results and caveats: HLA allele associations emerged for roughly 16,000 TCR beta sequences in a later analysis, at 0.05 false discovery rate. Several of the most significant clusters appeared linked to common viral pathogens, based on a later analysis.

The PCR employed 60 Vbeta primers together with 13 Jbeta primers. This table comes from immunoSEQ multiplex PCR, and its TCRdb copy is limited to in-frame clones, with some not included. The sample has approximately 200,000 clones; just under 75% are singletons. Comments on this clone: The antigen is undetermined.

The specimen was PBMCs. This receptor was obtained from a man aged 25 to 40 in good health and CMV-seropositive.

DNA for the CDR3: TGTGCCAGCAGTAACAGGGGGGATCATGTTGGCTACACCTTC. As protein: CASSNRGDHVGYTF. This sequence joins TRBV27 and TRBJ1-2; 8 nucleotides line up with TRBD1. The CDR3 runs 14 residues. Germline V gene lookup returns CDR1 MNHEY and CDR2 SMNVEV (reference sequence). The trim removed 5 bases at V and 7 bases at J, leaving 9 bases unmatched.